A few counts support the clone carrying this TCR beta chain. Its antigen is not known. The CDR3 covers 16 residues. With 6 bases removed from V and 8 bases from J, the gap between germline ends came to 23 bases. The germline gives CDR1 MNHEY, CDR2 SMNVEV (reference sequence). The sample originates from a study of blood T cells in healthy people across ages. Regarding the study as a whole: TCR beta diversity per million T cells fell roughly linearly with age. Investigators treated diversity estimates from one million T cells as underestimates.

Primers used in a second PCR of about 6 to 12 cycles were a sample-barcoded 5' primer and a J-beta primer mix. TCRdb called the 5' RACE reads again in MiXCR, with one record for every CDR3 protein. The table has about 720,000 distinct CDR3 sequences, about 24% seen once. The specimen sequenced was blood. This TCR derives from a man in his 70s in good health. The rearrangement joins TRBV27 to TRBJ2-4; D perhaps matches TRBD1 (6 bases). CDR3 DNA sequence: TGTGCCAGCAGGCAAGCATGGGGACAACCAGGGGACATTCAGTACTTC. Its translation: CASRQAWGQPGDIQYF.